This T cell receptor beta chain was sequenced for a study of T cells in Graves' hyperthyroidism and ophthalmopathy. Study-level points and caveats: Most thyroid clonotypes with frequency above 0.001 were detected in blood.

This clonotype has at least ten counts. Its antigen is currently unknown. The CDR3 is 15 amino acids. From germline, CDR1 is KGHDR and CDR2 SFDVKD. V was clipped by 4 bases and J by 3 bases, with 14 bases between them. The CDR3 regions of TCR beta were amplified from RNA transcripts. Primed by the HTBI set, a first-round RT-PCR was run on the TCR CDR3. TCRdb recomputed calls from the multiplex PCR reads with MiXCR, one row per CDR3 protein. The data contain around 290,000 distinct CDR3 sequences, about 15% of them seen just once; the ten biggest clones take up over 45%. The clonotype originates from an older woman with Graves' ophthalmopathy. The rearrangement links TRBV24-1 to TRBJ2-5; D might be TRBD1 (5 bases). The sample taken for sequencing was blood. The CDR3 is CATSEPTDSKETQYF. The CDR3 region has the DNA TGTGCCACCAGTGAACCCACCGACAGTAAAGAGACCCAGTACTTC.